The 20 T cell receptor beta chains in this list originate from one sample, sequenced in a study of CD8+CD57+ T cells in acquired aplastic anemia. CDR3 and TCR beta VDJ profiling relied on a genomic DNA template. MiXCR, run by TCRdb on the reads, gives a single entry per CDR3 protein. The table shows about 160,000 distinct CDR3 sequences, with around 40% occurring only once. Sequencing used sorted CD4+, CD8+, or CD8+CD57+ T cells (not recorded which) from PBMCs. These receptors were taken from a human donor in good health.

In its sample, this clonotype was seen many times. This chain uses TRBV6-1 with TRBJ2-1; D possibly corresponds to TRBD2 (6 bases). In germline, CDR1 is MNHNS, CDR2 SASEGT. This CDR3 contains 13 residues. Deletions cut 3 bases from V and 10 bases from J, with 13 bases between. The CDR3 loop reads CASSENAGSEQFF. The CDR3, as DNA: TGTGCCAGCAGTGAGAACGCCGGGAGCGAGCAGTTCTTC.

The chain joins TRBV7-8 to TRBJ2-1; D is undetermined. Trimming took off 6 bases at V and 6 bases at J, with 6 bases between the two ends. The V gene's germline CDR1 is SGHVS and CDR2 FQNEAQ. The CDR3 has 11 residues. The CDR3 is CASRVSNEQFF. As DNA, the CDR3 is TGTGCCAGCAGGGTAAGCAATGAGCAGTTCTTC.

The sample holds many counts of this clonotype. The CDR3 sequence: CASSLAGAGSVDEQYF. CDR3 in DNA: TGTGCCAGCAGCTTAGCGGGAGCGGGGTCTGTGGACGAGCAGTACTTC. V gene TRBV7-9 combines with J gene TRBJ2-7, with TRBD2 identical over 7 bases. CDR1 is SEHNR, CDR2 FQNEAQ, per germline (reference sequence). Unmatched junction bases numbered 10, after V lost 0 bases and J lost 5 bases. This CDR3 region has 16 residues.

The chain joins TRBV7-6 to TRBJ2-7; 7 positions agree with TRBD2. The V gene's germline CDR1 is SGHVS and CDR2 FNYEAQ. J lost 3 bases, V lost 0 bases, and 5 bases had no gene match. The CDR3 has 15 amino acids. CDR3 residues: CASSLASGWIYEQYF. The CDR3 nucleotides are TGTGCCAGCAGCTTAGCTAGCGGGTGGATCTACGAGCAGTACTTC.

Turning to this clonotype: Sequence at one end of the junction differs from germline and may be a read error. The J gene is TRBJ1-2, the V gene TRBV6-1; TRBD1 agrees at 7 bases. This CDR3 region has 14 residues. The germline CDR1 and CDR2 sequences are MNHNS and SASEGT. CDR3 DNA: TGTGCCAGTATCCGGGACAGAAGTAACTATGGCTACGCCTTC. Residues: CASIRDRSNYGYAF.

This clonotype was detected only a few times. V gene TRBV19 combines with J gene TRBJ1-5; 8 nucleotides align to TRBD1. The CDR3 length is 16 residues. The germline V gene has CDR1 LNHDA and CDR2 SQIVND (reference sequence). V lost 6 bases, J lost 5 bases, and 12 bases stayed unmatched. CDR3: CASRPDRGDAHQPQHF. CDR3 bases: TGTGCCAGTAGACCCGACAGGGGAGACGCCCATCAGCCCCAGCATTTT.

The genes are TRBV6-1 and TRBJ2-3; 8 bases are shared with TRBD2. The V segment lost 0 bases and the J segment 1 base; nucleotides outside the gene matches: 6. CDR3 size: 17 residues. Germline loops: CDR1 MNHNS, CDR2 SASEGT. The CDR3 DNA is TGTGCCAGCAGTGAAGCGCTGACCGGGGGGGGCACAGATACGCAGTATTTT. Its protein product is CASSEALTGGGTDTQYF.

In this sample, this clonotype turned up many times. The rearrangement uses TRBV29-1 and TRBJ2-1; D call uncertain. The CDR3 length is 11 residues. Germline V CDR1 and CDR2: SQVTM, ANQGSEA. V was pared by 4 bases and J by 4 bases, with 5 bases between. The CDR3 nucleotides are TGCAGCGTTGCTGGGTACAATGAGCAGTTCTTC. This gives the protein CSVAGYNEQFF.

This clonotype was seen at least ten times. The chain employs TRBV7-2 and TRBJ2-7; TRBD2 matches 10 bases. This CDR3 region has 15 residues. Germline lookup yields CDR1 SGHTA and CDR2 FQGNSA. Trimming at V came to 5 bases and at J to 7 bases, leaving 11 bases not matched to a gene. Here the CDR3 DNA reads TGTGCCAGCAGCCAGTCAGCGGGAGGGCCGCGGGAGCAGTACTTC. This gives the protein CASSQSAGGPREQYF.

This clonotype was seen repeatedly, ten times or more. V gene TRBV11-1 combines with J gene TRBJ2-1; 8 nucleotides agree with TRBD1. With 1 base clipped from V and 7 bases from J, the junction kept 6 bases outside the gene matches. Germline lookup yields CDR1 SGHAT and CDR2 FQDESV (reference sequence). The CDR3 consists of 15 residues. This chain's CDR3 is CASSLVQGADNEQFF. The CDR3, as DNA: TGTGCCAGCAGCTTAGTTCAGGGGGCGGATAATGAGCAGTTCTTC.

Notes on this clonotype: A much larger clone differs from this one at a single base, so this may be a read error. The J gene is TRBJ2-7, the V gene TRBV11-2; D is possibly TRBD1 (5 bases). Germline CDR1 is SGHAT and CDR2 is FQNNGV. This CDR3 is built from 15 residues. With 3 bases removed from V and 9 bases from J, the gap between germline ends came to 21 bases. The chain's CDR3 is CASSFSFQGVHGQYF. CDR3 DNA: TGTGCCAGCAGCTTTAGTTTCCAGGGTGTCCACGGGCAGTACTTC.

This clonotype was seen many times. This chain joins TRBV2 and TRBJ1-5; D remains ambiguous. Germline V gene sequence: CDR1 SNHLY, CDR2 FYNNEI. Trimming took 11 bases from V and 0 from J, leaving 11 bases between them. The CDR3 spans 13 residues. The CDR3 sequence is CAGTDGSNQPQHF. The CDR3 DNA reads TGTGCCGGAACGGACGGTAGCAATCAGCCCCAGCATTTT.

This clonotype was found many times. V gene TRBV7-6 combines with J gene TRBJ1-3, with D unclear. CDR1 and CDR2 from the germline V gene are SGHVS and FNYEAQ. Trimming cost V 7 bases and J 4 bases, with 8 bases left between them. The CDR3 has 12 amino acids. The CDR3 DNA is TGTGCCAGCATGACGGACGGAAACACCATATATTTT. This translates into CASMTDGNTIYF.

Concerning this clonotype itself: A much bigger clone sits one base away, suggesting this may be a read error. This CDR3 is CASSQLAGNEQFF. DNA of the CDR3: TGTGCCAGCAGCCAACTAGCGGGAAACGAGCAGTTCTTC. The V gene is TRBV3-1, the J gene TRBJ2-1; 9 bases align to TRBD2. CDR1 and CDR2 (germline): LGHDT, YNNKEL (reference sequence). The CDR3 consists of 13 residues. V gave up 2 bases and J gave up 10 bases; unmatched junction bases: 3.

In its sample, this clonotype was seen many times. The chain joins TRBV7-2 to TRBJ2-7; 7 bases fit TRBD2. The CDR3 sequence is 14 residues long. Losses at the gene ends were 5 bases for V and 4 bases for J; bases not matched to a gene: 8. The V gene's germline CDR1 is SGHTA and CDR2 FQGNSA. CDR3 sequence (DNA): TGTGCCAGCAGCGCGCCGGGGGGTTGGTACGAGCAGTACTTC. It specifies CASSAPGGWYEQYF. The variable domain in full, with the rest retrieved from reference TRBV7-2 and TRBJ2-7, is GAGVSQSPSNKVTEKGKDVELRCDPISGHTALYWYRQSLGQGLEFLIYFQGNSAPDKSGLPSDRFSAERTGGSVSTLTIQRTQQEDSAVYLCASSAPGGWYEQYFGPGTRLTVT.

This clonotype has at least ten counts. V and J are TRBV7-2 and TRBJ2-7, with D hard to call. CDR1 SGHTA and CDR2 FQGNSA come from the germline V gene. V was pared by 5 bases and J by 4 bases, with 9 bases between. CDR3 length: 12 amino acids. This CDR3 reads CASSPTYYEQYF. In nucleotides, the CDR3 is TGTGCCAGCAGCCCAACATATTACGAGCAGTACTTC.

The chain is built from TRBV29-1 and TRBJ1-2; 7 bases match TRBD1. The CDR3 extends over 13 amino acids. Germline V gene lookup returns CDR1 SQVTM and CDR2 ANQGSEA. The V and J ends lost 8 bases and 4 bases, in that order; junction bases with no gene match: 10. CDR3 DNA sequence: TGCAGCTTGGAGGGGACAGTATTCTATGGCTACACCTTC. Its translation: CSLEGTVFYGYTF.

This clonotype was detected ten times or more. V usage is TRBV6-1 and J usage is TRBJ2-7; TRBD1 matches 8 bases. There are 15 residues in the CDR3. J lost 7 bases, V lost 6 bases, and 14 bases had no gene match. Germline loops: CDR1 MNHNS, CDR2 SASEGT. CDR3 in amino acids: CASSLGQAGAREQYF. CDR3 in DNA: TGTGCCAGCAGCTTGGGACAGGCCGGAGCCAGGGAGCAGTACTTC.

V gene TRBV20-1 combines with J gene TRBJ2-2; 9 bases line up with TRBD2. Germline loops: CDR1 DFQATT, CDR2 SNEGSKA (reference sequence). The CDR3 has 15 amino acids. The junction had 8 bases not matched to a gene; V was cut back by 6 bases and J by 3 bases. The chain's CDR3 is CSARRPSGDTGELFF. In nucleotides, the CDR3 is TGCAGTGCCCGCCGGCCTAGCGGGGACACCGGGGAGCTGTTTTTT.

The rearrangement joins TRBV28 to TRBJ1-1; tentatively, D is TRBD1 (6 bases). The CDR3 is 14 amino acids. Germline V gene sequence: CDR1 MDHEN, CDR2 SYDVKM. V gave up 3 bases and J gave up 4 bases, with 12 bases separating them. CDR3 bases: TGTGCCAGCAGTTTTTCTGGGGACACCACTGAAGCTTTCTTT. The encoded protein is CASSFSGDTTEAFF.